Listed below are T cell receptor beta chains from one sample, sequenced in a study of CD8 T cells in Susac syndrome. TCRdb reanalysed the immunoSEQ multiplex PCR reads using MiXCR and keeps one entry per CDR3 protein. The sample includes about 240,000 distinct CDR3 sequences, less than 96% seen only once; the top ten take around 0.093%. What was sequenced was CD4+ T cells from PBMCs. The receptors originated from a human donor with Susac syndrome. Each CDR3 is given with its conserved first and last residue. The order of the fields is J gene, D gene, CDR3 length, V gene, CDR3 DNA, CDR3 protein. D genes are given only for firm matches.

J gene: TRBJ1-1
D gene: TRBD1
CDR3 length: 14
V gene: TRBV29-1
CDR3 DNA: TGCAGCGGGTACAGGGGGCTCATGAACACTGAAGCTTTCTTT
CDR3 protein: CSGYRGLMNTEAFF

J gene: TRBJ1-2
D gene: TRBD1
CDR3 length: 13
V gene: TRBV3-1
CDR3 DNA: TGTGCCAGCGGAGACAGGGCGGACTATGGCTACACCTTC
CDR3 protein: CASGDRADYGYTF

J gene: TRBJ1-1
D gene: NA
CDR3 length: 13
V gene: TRBV29-1
CDR3 DNA: TGCAGCGTTTCCCAGGCAGGAAGCACTGAAGCTTTCTTT
CDR3 protein: CSVSQAGSTEAFF

J gene: TRBJ1-1
D gene: TRBD1
CDR3 length: 14
V gene: TRBV12-3/TRBV12-4
CDR3 DNA: TGTGCCAGCAGTTCCAGGGGGCGAGGGACTGAAGCTTTCTTT
CDR3 protein: CASSSRGRGTEAFF

J gene: TRBJ2-1
D gene: NA
CDR3 length: 14
V gene: TRBV18
CDR3 DNA: TGTGCCAGCTCACCATATCCCAGAGACAATGAGCAGTTCTTC
CDR3 protein: CASSPYPRDNEQFF

J gene: TRBJ2-3
D gene: NA
CDR3 length: 16
V gene: TRBV27
CDR3 DNA: TGTGCCAGCAGTTTAAAGGGTGGGGCTTCCACAGATACGCAGTATTTT
CDR3 protein: CASSLKGGASTDTQYF

J gene: TRBJ2-6
D gene: NA
CDR3 length: 17
V gene: TRBV7-9
CDR3 DNA: TGTGCCAGCAGCATGAATAGGGTTGGTGTTGGGGCCAACGTCCTGACTTTC
CDR3 protein: CASSMNRVGVGANVLTF

J gene: TRBJ1-1
D gene: NA
CDR3 length: 13
V gene: TRBV19
CDR3 DNA: TGTGCCAGTAGAAATGGGGGGAGGGCTGAAGCTTTCTTT
CDR3 protein: CASRNGGRAEAFF

J gene: TRBJ2-1
D gene: NA
CDR3 length: 14
V gene: TRBV3-1
CDR3 DNA: TGTGCCAGCAGCCAAGAAAGAACCGGCAATGAGCAGTTCTTC
CDR3 protein: CASSQERTGNEQFF

J gene: TRBJ1-1
D gene: NA
CDR3 length: 12
V gene: TRBV19
CDR3 DNA: TGTGCCAGTAGTATACCGGGGACTGAAGCTTTCTTT
CDR3 protein: CASSIPGTEAFF

J gene: TRBJ2-5
D gene: NA
CDR3 length: 15
V gene: TRBV10-3
CDR3 DNA: TGTGCCATCAGGGGGGACCGCTACCAGGGAGAGACCCAGTACTTC
CDR3 protein: CAIRGDRYQGETQYF

J gene: TRBJ2-1
D gene: NA
CDR3 length: 17
V gene: TRBV7-9
CDR3 DNA: TGTGCCAGCAGCTCACTTAGTGTAGGGTGGAACCACAATGAGCAGTTCTTC
CDR3 protein: CASSSLSVGWNHNEQFF

J gene: TRBJ1-5
D gene: NA
CDR3 length: 14
V gene: TRBV20-1
CDR3 DNA: TGCAGTGCCGGCTCCGGACACCAGCCGGGGCCCCAGCATTTT
CDR3 protein: CSAGSGHQPGPQHF

J gene: TRBJ2-3
D gene: NA
CDR3 length: 15
V gene: TRBV9
CDR3 DNA: TGTGCCAGCAGCGGTCAGACTAGTTCTATGGATACGCAGTATTTT
CDR3 protein: CASSGQTSSMDTQYF

J gene: TRBJ1-5
D gene: NA
CDR3 length: 13
V gene: TRBV6-5
CDR3 DNA: TGTGTCAGCAGCCTCAGGGCACATCAGCCCCAGCATTTT
CDR3 protein: CVSSLRAHQPQHF

J gene: TRBJ1-2
D gene: NA
CDR3 length: 9
V gene: TRBV28
CDR3 DNA: TGTGCCAGCAGTCCCCAGCTCACCTTC
CDR3 protein: CASSPQLTF

J gene: TRBJ2-2
D gene: NA
CDR3 length: 16
V gene: TRBV4-1
CDR3 DNA: TGCGCCAGCAGCCTCAACGGAGGGGGCGGCTCCGGGGAGCTGTTTTTT
CDR3 protein: CASSLNGGGGSGELFF

J gene: TRBJ1-1
D gene: NA
CDR3 length: 14
V gene: TRBV7-9
CDR3 DNA: TGTGCCAGCAGCTTAGACATAGCGAACACTGAAGCTTTCTTT
CDR3 protein: CASSLDIANTEAFF

J gene: TRBJ2-2
D gene: NA
CDR3 length: 15
V gene: TRBV5-7
CDR3 DNA: TGTGCCAGCAGCTTGAGCCCTCGGGGGCCCGGGGAGCTGTTTTTT
CDR3 protein: CASSLSPRGPGELFF

J gene: TRBJ1-5
D gene: TRBD1
CDR3 length: 15
V gene: TRBV15
CDR3 DNA: TGTGCCACCAGCAGTTTTACAGGGGTCAATCAGCCCCAGCATTTT
CDR3 protein: CATSSFTGVNQPQHF

J gene: TRBJ1-2
D gene: NA
CDR3 length: 12
V gene: TRBV30
CDR3 DNA: TGTGCCTGGTCGGGGCAGCAAGATGGCTACACCTTC
CDR3 protein: CAWSGQQDGYTF

J gene: TRBJ2-1
D gene: NA
CDR3 length: 14
V gene: TRBV20-1
CDR3 DNA: TGCAGCTCAAGAGCGGGACAGATTAACAATGAGCAGTTCTTC
CDR3 protein: CSSRAGQINNEQFF